The rows below give T cell receptor beta chains drawn from one sample of a study of human T cells and chemical hapten exposure. TCRdb reprocessed the RACE reads with MiXCR, giving one entry per CDR3 protein. The data show 190,000 or so distinct CDR3 sequences, approximately 24% seen once. Sequencing was performed on whole blood, taken in connection with sensitization to the hapten diphenylcyclopropenone (DPC). Every receptor here comes from a woman aged 40 to 49 with alopecia areata. Some clones in this sample may be carry-over from other donors' samples. Both conserved end residues are part of each CDR3. The order of the fields is V gene, D gene, J gene, clone size, CDR3 DNA, CDR3 protein. D genes are given only for firm matches. The size entry is marked missing in some rows and otherwise reads once, few, many or a size class.

v_gene: TRBV29-1
d_gene: -
j_gene: TRBJ2-1
abundance: many
CDR3nt: TGCAGCGTTGAGGACCTTGGACGGAACCACAATGAGCAGTTCTTC
CDR3aa: CSVEDLGRNHNEQFF

v_gene: TRBV4-3
d_gene: TRBD2
j_gene: TRBJ2-3
abundance: few
CDR3nt: TGCGCCAGCAGCCAAGATGTTACTAGCGGGAGTCGTAGCACAGATACGCAGTATTTT
CDR3aa: CASSQDVTSGSRSTDTQYF

v_gene: TRBV21-1
d_gene: -
j_gene: TRBJ2-2
abundance: -
CDR3nt: TGTGCCAGCAGCCCAGGGAGGTGGAGGGATGCCGGGGAGCTGTTTTTT
CDR3aa: CASSPGRWRDAGELFF

v_gene: TRBV20-1
d_gene: TRBD1
j_gene: TRBJ2-7
abundance: few
CDR3nt: TGCAGTGCTTTACAGGGGGCCGACGAGCAGTACTTC
CDR3aa: CSALQGADEQYF

v_gene: TRBV11-2
d_gene: -
j_gene: TRBJ1-4
abundance: few
CDR3nt: TGTGCCAGCAGCTTAGGGGCAGATGAAAAACTGTTTTTT
CDR3aa: CASSLGADEKLFF

v_gene: TRBV6-2/TRBV6-3
d_gene: TRBD1
j_gene: TRBJ2-7
abundance: many
CDR3nt: TGTGCCAGCAATCCGGGACAGGGTCCCCTCTGGCAGTACTTC
CDR3aa: CASNPGQGPLWQYF

v_gene: TRBV7-3
d_gene: -
j_gene: TRBJ1-1
abundance: -
CDR3nt: TGTGCCAGCAGCTTAATGGGAGAGCTGAGTGAAGCTTTCTTT
CDR3aa: CASSLMGELSEAFF

v_gene: TRBV29-1
d_gene: TRBD2
j_gene: TRBJ2-5
abundance: -
CDR3nt: TGCAGCGTGAGGGGGACTAGCGGGAACCAAGAGACCCAGTACTTC
CDR3aa: CSVRGTSGNQETQYF

v_gene: TRBV27
d_gene: -
j_gene: TRBJ2-2
abundance: -
CDR3nt: TGTGCCAGCAGTCCGGGAGAAGGGATCGGGGAGCTGTTTTTT
CDR3aa: CASSPGEGIGELFF

v_gene: TRBV10-3
d_gene: -
j_gene: TRBJ2-1
abundance: few
CDR3nt: TGTGCCATCACCAATTTGACCCAGTACAATGAGCAGTTCTTC
CDR3aa: CAITNLTQYNEQFF

v_gene: TRBV5-1
d_gene: TRBD1
j_gene: TRBJ1-6
abundance: -
CDR3nt: TGCGCGAGCAGCTTAGACAGGGAAGATTCACCCCTCCACTTT
CDR3aa: CASSLDREDSPLHF

v_gene: TRBV27
d_gene: -
j_gene: TRBJ2-7
abundance: many
CDR3nt: TGTGCCAGCAGTTTATCGGCTAGCGTGGCCTACGAGCAGTACTTC
CDR3aa: CASSLSASVAYEQYF

v_gene: TRBV28
d_gene: TRBD2
j_gene: TRBJ2-3
abundance: -
CDR3nt: TGTGCCAGCAGTACACGGACTAGCGGCCTCACAGATACGCAGTATTTT
CDR3aa: CASSTRTSGLTDTQYF

v_gene: TRBV9
d_gene: -
j_gene: TRBJ2-6
abundance: -
CDR3nt: TGTGCCAGCAGCGCGACAGGCAGCTCTGGGGCCAACGTCCTGACTTTC
CDR3aa: CASSATGSSGANVLTF

v_gene: TRBV4-3
d_gene: -
j_gene: TRBJ2-3
abundance: -
CDR3nt: TGCGCCAGCAGCCAAGGTTGGGACAACACAGATACGCAGTATTTT
CDR3aa: CASSQGWDNTDTQYF

v_gene: TRBV6-1
d_gene: TRBD1
j_gene: TRBJ1-4
abundance: -
CDR3nt: TGTGCCAGCCGGAGACAGGGGGAAGAAAAACTGTTTTTT
CDR3aa: CASRRQGEEKLFF

v_gene: TRBV29-1
d_gene: -
j_gene: TRBJ2-1
abundance: -
CDR3nt: TGCAGCGTCTCCCCAGGAGAGGTGTATCCCTACAATGAGCAGTTCTTC
CDR3aa: CSVSPGEVYPYNEQFF

v_gene: TRBV10-3
d_gene: TRBD1
j_gene: TRBJ1-1
abundance: many
CDR3nt: TGTGCCACTGGACAGGAGGCCCGGAACACTGAAGCTTTCTTT
CDR3aa: CATGQEARNTEAFF

v_gene: TRBV20-1
d_gene: TRBD2
j_gene: TRBJ2-3
abundance: -
CDR3nt: TGCAGTGCTAGTCTTAGCGGGGATACGCAGTATTTT
CDR3aa: CSASLSGDTQYF

v_gene: TRBV7-9
d_gene: -
j_gene: TRBJ2-7
abundance: few
CDR3nt: TGTGCCAGCAGCTTAGCCGTTCGGGGGCCCTACGAGCAGTACTTC
CDR3aa: CASSLAVRGPYEQYF

v_gene: TRBV2
d_gene: -
j_gene: TRBJ2-7
abundance: -
CDR3nt: TGTGCCAGCAGTGAAGCGCCGGGTGTGTCCTACGAGCAGTACTTC
CDR3aa: CASSEAPGVSYEQYF

v_gene: TRBV29-1
d_gene: -
j_gene: TRBJ2-5
abundance: -
CDR3nt: TGCAGCGTTGCGGCAGGGAAAGAGACCCAGTACTTC
CDR3aa: CSVAAGKETQYF

v_gene: TRBV7-9
d_gene: -
j_gene: TRBJ2-7
abundance: once
CDR3nt: TGTGCCAGCAGCCCACCGACCCCTACCCACGAGCAGTACTTC
CDR3aa: CASSPPTPTHEQYF

v_gene: TRBV20-1
d_gene: TRBD2
j_gene: TRBJ2-3
abundance: few
CDR3nt: TGCAGTTCACAGCGGGGTCGCACAGATACGCAGTATTTT
CDR3aa: CSSQRGRTDTQYF

v_gene: TRBV18
d_gene: -
j_gene: TRBJ1-1
abundance: -
CDR3nt: TGTGCCAGCTCTCCCCCAGACAGCATGAACACTGAAGCTTTCTTT
CDR3aa: CASSPPDSMNTEAFF

v_gene: TRBV5-1
d_gene: TRBD1
j_gene: TRBJ2-3
abundance: -
CDR3nt: TGCGCCAGCAGCTTAGCCGACAGGGTCACAGATACGCAGTATTTT
CDR3aa: CASSLADRVTDTQYF

v_gene: TRBV24-1
d_gene: TRBD1
j_gene: TRBJ2-1
abundance: -
CDR3nt: TGTGCCACCAGTGATCCTCGGACAGGGGGTTTTGAAAATGAGCAGTTCTTC
CDR3aa: CATSDPRTGGFENEQFF

v_gene: TRBV2
d_gene: -
j_gene: TRBJ2-6
abundance: -
CDR3nt: TGTGCCAGCAGTGACGGCCCGGCAGGGGCCAACGTCCTGACTTTC
CDR3aa: CASSDGPAGANVLTF

v_gene: TRBV6-2/TRBV6-3
d_gene: TRBD2
j_gene: TRBJ2-7
abundance: -
CDR3nt: TGTGCCAGCAGTTACTCGCGGGGGGCTGAGAGCCACGAGCAGTACTTC
CDR3aa: CASSYSRGAESHEQYF

v_gene: TRBV5-6
d_gene: -
j_gene: TRBJ2-7
abundance: -
CDR3nt: TGTGCCAGCAGCTTGCCCGTCGGGGCGGGACGATCCTACGAGCAGTACTTC
CDR3aa: CASSLPVGAGRSYEQYF

v_gene: TRBV9
d_gene: -
j_gene: TRBJ2-7
abundance: -
CDR3nt: TGTGCCAGCAGCGCCTACCCGGACAGAACCTACGAGCAGTACTTC
CDR3aa: CASSAYPDRTYEQYF

v_gene: TRBV20-1
d_gene: TRBD2
j_gene: TRBJ2-3
abundance: -
CDR3nt: TGCAGTGCTAGGTCCAGCGGGAACGGGGTAGATACGCAGTATTTT
CDR3aa: CSARSSGNGVDTQYF

v_gene: TRBV30
d_gene: -
j_gene: TRBJ1-5
abundance: few
CDR3nt: TGTGCCTGGAGTGGGGTCTATAGCAATCAGCCCCAGCATTTT
CDR3aa: CAWSGVYSNQPQHF

v_gene: TRBV5-1
d_gene: TRBD1
j_gene: TRBJ2-5
abundance: -
CDR3nt: TGCGCCAGCAGGGAAACCGGGACAGCACAAGAGACCCAGTACTTC
CDR3aa: CASRETGTAQETQYF